The 18 T cell receptor beta chains reported below all come from one sample, sequenced in a study of breast tumors, draining lymph nodes, adjacent tissues (dated by TCRdb to about 2016). The axillary draining lymph nodes of breast cancer patients were the source of the lymph node samples. The method behind the library was multiplex PCR. Reads for this sample came from an Illumina HiSeq 2000. TCRdb ran its own pipeline on the public reads, namely fastp trimming at Q25 and MiXCR clone calling, and kept in-frame beta chains. CDR3 protein sequences are deduplicated, and each keeps its most common genes and DNA. The sample table shows some 130,000 distinct CDR3 sequences, and just under 20% are seen once. 3% to 4% of the sample is in the top ten clones. The sequencing sample was made of axillary lymph node tissue. All receptors derive from a female donor with breast cancer. Some clones in this sample may be carry-over from other donors' samples.

In its sample, this clonotype was seen many times. V usage is TRBV27 and J usage is TRBJ1-2; TRBD1 might be the D (5 bases). The CDR3 runs to 13 residues. Germline V CDR1 and CDR2: MNHEY, SMNVEV (reference sequence). V lost 6 bases to trimming and J lost 4 bases, with 12 bases between them. The CDR3 region has the DNA TGTGCCAGCAGGGTAGACAGCACCTATGGCTACACCTTC. Its translation: CASRVDSTYGYTF.

This clonotype has ten or more counts. The V gene is TRBV12-3 or TRBV12-4, the J gene TRBJ2-2; D is ambiguous. This CDR3 spans 16 amino acids. V was clipped by 1 base and J by 0 bases, with 9 bases between them. CDR3 protein: CASSLVRLANTGELFF. In nucleotides, the CDR3 is TGTGCCAGCAGTTTAGTACGGCTAGCGAACACCGGGGAGCTGTTTTTT.

This chain connects TRBV30 to TRBJ2-2, with D possibly TRBD1 on 6 matching bases. CDR3 length: 14 amino acids. V was cut by 0 bases and J by 4 bases, with 9 bases left in between. Germline assignment: CDR1 GTSNPN and CDR2 SVGIG (reference sequence). CDR3 sequence: CAWSVRGGTGELFF. DNA of the CDR3: TGTGCCTGGAGTGTAAGAGGGGGCACCGGGGAGCTGTTTTTT. Based on the CDR3 plus reference TRBV30 and TRBJ2-2, the full variable domain is SQTIHQWPATLVQPVGSPLSLECTVEGTSNPNLYWYRQAAGRGLQLLFYSVGIGQISSEVPQNLSASRPQDRQFILSSKKLLLSDSGFYLCAWSVRGGTGELFFGEGSRLTVL.

This clonotype was seen repeatedly, ten times or more. This chain joins TRBV5-5 and TRBJ1-2, with TRBD1 matching over 7 bases. The J segment lost 4 bases and the V segment lost 4 bases, leaving 7 bases of the junction unmatched. Germline-derived CDR1 and CDR2 are SGHKS and YYEKEE (reference sequence). CDR3 size: 14 residues. The CDR3 region has the DNA TGTGCCAGCAGCCCACGGACAGGCATCTATGGCTACACCTTC. It translates to CASSPRTGIYGYTF.

This chain's CDR3 is CAIGTDLNTEAFF. The CDR3, as DNA: TGTGCCATCGGGACGGACTTGAACACTGAAGCTTTCTTT. The rearrangement joins TRBV10-3 to TRBJ1-1; tentative D call: TRBD1 (5 bases). Per germline, CDR1 ENHRY and CDR2 SYGVKD. This CDR3 spans 13 amino acids. V lost 8 bases and J 0 bases, leaving 10 bases between the germline ends.

Concerning this clonotype itself: Being one base from a much bigger clone, this may be a read error. The CDR3 does not close with the conserved phenylalanine or tryptophan, likely indicating a read error. The chain combines TRBV6-1 with TRBJ1-2; possibly TRBD1 for D (5 bases). The CDR3 is 16 amino acids. Germline V gene data show CDR1 as MNHNS and CDR2 as SASEGT. With 3 bases removed from V and 5 bases from J, the gap between germline ends came to 19 bases. Here the CDR3 reads CASSDNRQTWGYGYTL. The CDR3 region has the DNA TGTGCCAGCAGTGATAACAGGCAAACCTGGGGTTATGGCTACACCCTC.

This clonotype was observed at least ten times. V usage is TRBV5-5 and J usage is TRBJ1-5; TRBD1 matches 9 bases. This CDR3 has 17 amino acids. J was trimmed by 6 bases and V by 3 bases; bases with no gene match: 13. CDR1 is SGHKS, CDR2 YYEKEE, per germline (reference sequence). CDR3: CASSYGLDRGDGQPQHF. The CDR3 nucleotides are TGTGCCAGCAGCTATGGTTTAGACAGGGGGGATGGTCAGCCCCAGCATTTT.

V gene TRBV28 combines with J gene TRBJ2-2; no definite D call. V lost 8 bases, J lost 2 bases, and 6 bases lay in between. Germline CDR1 reads MDHEN; CDR2 reads SYDVKM. This CDR3 is built from 12 residues. CDR3 DNA sequence: TGTGCCAGCGGGTTCAACACCGGGGAGCTGTTTTTT. Protein sequence: CASGFNTGELFF. The full variable domain, in which reference TRBV28 and TRBJ2-2 provide the parts outside the CDR3, is DVKVTQSSRYLVKRTGEKVFLECVQDMDHENMFWYRQDPGLGLRLIYFSYDVKMKEKGDIPEGYSVSREKKERFSLILESASTNQTSMYLCASGFNTGELFFGEGSRLTVL.

This clonotype was counted many times. The chain carries TRBV12-3 or TRBV12-4 and TRBJ2-1, with a possible D match to TRBD2 (6 bases). V dropped 3 bases and J dropped 12 bases, with 12 bases sitting between them. The CDR3 runs 12 residues. CDR3 sequence reads: CASSLMVGGQFF. CDR3 sequence (DNA): TGTGCCAGCAGTTTGATGGTCGGGGGGCAGTTCTTC.

This clonotype has a count of ten or more. V and J are TRBV20-1 and TRBJ2-3, with D possibly TRBD2 on 7 matching bases. Trimming shortened V by 3 bases and J by 0 bases, and 19 bases separated the two germline ends. Germline CDR1 DFQATT, CDR2 SNEGSKA (reference sequence). The CDR3 is 17 residues long. The CDR3 DNA reads TGCAGTGCTAGCCGGGGGGCCGGGGGGCCTAGCACAGATACGCAGTATTTT. Translation gives CSASRGAGGPSTDTQYF.

This clonotype was recorded at least ten times. The chain couples TRBV20-1 to TRBJ2-3, with 8 nucleotides matching TRBD2. The CDR3 is made up of 16 amino acids. J gave up 5 bases and V 1 base, and 11 bases lay outside the gene matches. The germline V gene has CDR1 DFQATT and CDR2 SNEGSKA (reference sequence). The CDR3 nucleotides read TGCAGTGCTAGAGGAAATTTCCCTCTAGCGGGAGATACGCAGTATTTT. The encoded protein is CSARGNFPLAGDTQYF.

In regard to this clonotype: It may be a read error: a sequence one base away is much more abundant. V usage is TRBV6-5 and J usage is TRBJ1-2; D call uncertain. Germline CDR1 MNHEY, CDR2 SVGAGI. The CDR3 extends over 16 amino acids. V shed 5 bases and J shed 4 bases, with 20 bases lying between them. The CDR3 DNA reads as TGTGCCAGCAGTCCCCTCAGTTCTTTGGGCGGCTATGGCTACACCTTC. Translating it yields CASSPLSSLGGYGYTF.

This clonotype was counted ten times or more. The CDR3 loop reads CSASPAGGPGGELFF. The CDR3 nucleotides read TGCAGTGCTAGTCCAGCGGGAGGGCCGGGCGGGGAGCTGTTTTTT. V usage is TRBV20-1 and J usage is TRBJ2-2, with 10 bases matching TRBD2. V lost 3 bases and J lost 7; bases outside the gene matches: 8. This CDR3 comprises 15 residues. Per the germline V gene, CDR1 is DFQATT and CDR2 is SNEGSKA (reference sequence).

This clonotype was counted ten times or more. Its ends do not fully match the called genes, so a read error is possible. This chain connects TRBV7-8 to TRBJ2-3; D is perhaps TRBD1 (6 bases). CDR1 SGHVS and CDR2 FQNEAQ come from the germline V gene. The CDR3 sequence is 15 residues long. CDR3 protein: CASSVFYGGTDTQYF. In DNA, the CDR3 is TGTGCCAGCAGCGTATTTTATGGGGGCACCGATACGCAGTATTTT.

The sample holds many counts of this clonotype. The gene calls are TRBV7-2 and TRBJ1-6; a weak D match, TRBD1 (6 bases). Trimming stripped 5 bases from V and 12 bases from J, with 17 bases between. This CDR3 has 14 amino acids. Germline V CDR1 and CDR2: SGHTA, FQGNSA. The CDR3 is CASSRGPALEPLHF. The CDR3 DNA follows: TGTGCCAGCAGCCGGGGGCCTGCGCTGGAACCCCTCCACTTT. Using reference TRBV7-2 and TRBJ1-6 for the parts outside the CDR3, the full variable domain is GAGVSQSPSNKVTEKGKDVELRCDPISGHTALYWYRQSLGQGLEFLIYFQGNSAPDKSGLPSDRFSAERTGGSVSTLTIQRTQQEDSAVYLCASSRGPALEPLHFGNGTRLTVT.

This clonotype came up many times. The rearrangement joins TRBV5-1 to TRBJ2-1; TRBD2 matches at 10 bases. V was pared by 5 bases and J by 9 bases, with 20 bases of the junction left unmatched. The CDR3 covers 18 residues. The germline gives CDR1 SGHRS, CDR2 YFSETQ. CDR3 region: CASRGWQGGLAGVGEQFF. CDR3 DNA sequence: TGCGCCAGCAGAGGATGGCAGGGGGGGCTAGCGGGAGTGGGTGAGCAGTTCTTC. The full variable domain, in which reference TRBV5-1 and TRBJ2-1 provide the parts outside the CDR3, is KAGVTQTPRYLIKTRGQQVTLSCSPISGHRSVSWYQQTPGQGLQFLFEYFSETQRNKGNFPGRFSGRQFSNSRSEMNVSTLELGDSALYLCASRGWQGGLAGVGEQFFGPGTRLTVL.

In this sample, this clonotype turned up a few times. J is TRBJ2-3 and V is TRBV11-3; TRBD2 aligns across 8 bases. The V and J ends lost 5 bases and 6 bases, in that order; junction bases with no gene match: 7. Germline values: CDR1 SGHNT, CDR2 YENEEA. The CDR3 runs 14 residues. The CDR3 region is CASSKGLAGDTQYF. In DNA form, the CDR3 reads TGTGCCAGCAGCAAAGGACTAGCTGGCGATACGCAGTATTTT.

This clonotype was counted ten times or more. The chain has TRBV10-3 and TRBJ2-2; TRBD1 matches at 9 bases. The CDR3 has 16 residues. J gave up 0 bases and V 3 bases, and 2 bases lay outside the gene matches. Germline-derived CDR1 and CDR2 are ENHRY and SYGVKD. This CDR3 reads CAISDGTGPNTGELFF. The CDR3 nucleotides read TGTGCCATCAGTGACGGGACAGGGCCGAACACCGGGGAGCTGTTTTTT.